Below, one TCR beta chain is given with its context. The entry originates in a study of blood T cell repertoires in COVID-19. As for the study in general: Acute and convalescent COVID-19 specimens originated in the United States, Italy and Spain. Nucleic acid was either cDNA or gDNA, and it came from T cells, B-cell-depleted T cells, or PBMCs.

Original methodology: Amplification from reference gene primers served as the basis for estimated nucleated cell counts. The repertoire was sequenced with immunoSEQ multiplex PCR; TCRdb's copy has only in-frame clones and lacks some. That table supplies the V and J calls and clone size; D and trimming were determined from the DNA. Found here are some 140,000 clones, 84% of them singletons; the top ten hold approximately 1.5%. This CDR3 spans 15 amino acids. The ends lost 3 bases at V and 6 bases at J; junction bases unmatched: 8. The germline V gene encodes CDR1 GTSNPN and CDR2 SVGIG (reference sequence).

The V and J genes are TRBV30 and TRBJ1-1; 12 bases fit TRBD1. Sequenced sample: peripheral blood. The TCR sequence derives from a man aged 55 to 69 with acute or convalescent COVID-19. Here the CDR3 DNA reads TGTGCCTGGAGGGCTGGGACAGGGGGCATCGCTGAAGCTTTCTTT. Its protein is CAWRAGTGGIAEAFF.